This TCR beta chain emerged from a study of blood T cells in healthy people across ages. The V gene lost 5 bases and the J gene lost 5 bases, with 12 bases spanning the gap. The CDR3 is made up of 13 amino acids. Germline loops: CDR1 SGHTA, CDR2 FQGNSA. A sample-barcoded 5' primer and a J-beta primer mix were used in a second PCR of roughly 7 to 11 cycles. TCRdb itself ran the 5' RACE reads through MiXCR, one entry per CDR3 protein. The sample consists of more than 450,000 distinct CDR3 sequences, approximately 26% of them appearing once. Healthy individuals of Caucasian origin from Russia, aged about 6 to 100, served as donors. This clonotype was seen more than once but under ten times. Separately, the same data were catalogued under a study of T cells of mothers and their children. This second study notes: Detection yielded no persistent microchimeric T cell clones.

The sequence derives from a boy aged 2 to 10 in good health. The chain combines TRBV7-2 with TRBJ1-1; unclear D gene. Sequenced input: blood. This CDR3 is CASSPISGTEAFF. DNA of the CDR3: TGTGCCAGCAGCCCGATATCTGGGACTGAAGCTTTCTTT. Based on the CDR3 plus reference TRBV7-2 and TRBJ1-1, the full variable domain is GAGVSQSPSNKVTEKGKDVELRCDPISGHTALYWYRQSLGQGLEFLIYFQGNSAPDKSGLPSDRFSAERTGGSVSTLTIQRTQQEDSAVYLCASSPISGTEAFFGQGTRLTVV.